The rows below give T cell receptor beta chains drawn from one sample of a study of STAT5B mutations in CD4+ large granular lymphocyte leukemia. Assay: immunoSEQ multiplex PCR; the TCRdb copy retains only in-frame clones and omits some. This sample has roughly 30,000 clones, with around 90% found just once. Sequencing was carried out using CD4+ T cells from blood buffy coats. The origin of the receptors is a human donor in good health. Both conserved end residues are part of each CDR3. D genes are given only for firm matches. Clone size is given for some rows only: seen once, a few or many times, or a class if the clone is expanded.

d_call clone_size j_call v_call cdr3_aa cdr3_nt
. . TRBJ2-1 TRBV7-2 CASSLASGPYNEQFF TGTGCCAGCAGCTTAGCTAGCGGACCCTACAATGAGCAGTTCTTC
TRBD2 . TRBJ2-3 TRBV5-1 CASSLFGRAGGTDTQYF TGCGCCAGCAGCCTCTTCGGGAGGGCCGGTGGCACAGATACGCAGTATTTT
. . TRBJ2-5 TRBV5-8 CASTQEMFQETQYF TGTGCCAGCACCCAAGAAATGTTTCAAGAGACCCAGTACTTC
TRBD2 . TRBJ2-7 TRBV7-2 CASSTGLGYYEQYF TGTGCCAGCAGCACGGGACTAGGGTACTACGAGCAGTACTTC
. . TRBJ2-4 TRBV6-5 CASSYFASPIEIIQYF TGTGCCAGCAGTTACTTTGCTAGCCCTATAGAGATCATTCAGTACTTC
TRBD1 . TRBJ2-3 TRBV9 CASSPGQASDTQYF TGTGCCAGCAGCCCGGGACAGGCCTCAGATACGCAGTATTTT
. . TRBJ2-5 TRBV7-6 CASSLGGREATQYF TGTGCCAGCAGCTTAGGAGGAAGGGAAGCGACCCAGTACTTC
. . TRBJ1-5 TRBV27 CASSLSGAGNQPQHF TGTGCCAGCAGTTTATCCGGGGCTGGCAATCAGCCCCAGCATTTT
TRBD1 . TRBJ1-3 TRBV7-6 CASSASPTGTAGNTIYF TGTGCCAGCAGCGCCAGCCCAACAGGGACAGCTGGAAACACCATATATTTT
. . TRBJ1-4 TRBV15 CATSGGRTTNEKLFF TGTGCCACCAGCGGCGGGCGGACAACTAATGAAAAACTGTTTTTT
. . TRBJ2-5 TRBV2 CASTLGGSGGQETQYF TGTGCCAGCACCCTTGGCGGCTCAGGGGGGCAAGAGACCCAGTACTTC
TRBD1 . TRBJ2-7 TRBV7-8 CASSLGTGNHEQYF TGTGCCAGCAGTTTAGGGACAGGGAACCACGAGCAGTACTTC
. . TRBJ1-2 TRBV4-3 CASSQEPVLGGYTF TGCGCCAGCAGCCAAGAGCCGGTTTTAGGGGGCTACACCTTC
. . TRBJ1-5 TRBV7-2 CASSLEVGKPQHF TGTGCCAGCAGCTTAGAGGTCGGGAAGCCCCAGCATTTT
. . TRBJ2-1 TRBV6-5 CASSYRRPSSYNEQFF TGTGCCAGCAGTTACCGCAGGCCTAGCTCCTACAATGAGCAGTTCTTC
. . TRBJ2-1 TRBV19 CASSPQSSSYNEQFF TGTGCCAGTAGTCCCCAAAGTTCCTCCTACAATGAGCAGTTCTTC
. . TRBJ2-7 TRBV29-1 CSVTRLESPYEQYF TGCAGCGTTACGAGACTGGAATCTCCCTACGAGCAGTACTTC
TRBD2 . TRBJ2-7 TRBV9 CASSVDASGRIYEQYF TGTGCCAGCAGCGTAGATGCTAGCGGGAGAATCTACGAGCAGTACTTC
TRBD2 . TRBJ2-1 TRBV5-1 CASSVDGRDYNEQFF TGCGCCAGCAGCGTAGACGGGAGGGACTACAATGAGCAGTTCTTC
TRBD1 . TRBJ2-7 TRBV2 CASSQGQGKAYEQYF TGTGCCAGCAGCCAAGGACAGGGCAAAGCATACGAGCAGTACTTC
TRBD1 . TRBJ2-7 TRBV4-2 CASSQSRDRGYEQYF TGTGCCAGCAGTCAAAGCCGGGACAGGGGCTACGAGCAGTACTTC
TRBD1 . TRBJ2-5 TRBV5-5 CASSLQGVVETQYF TGTGCCAGCAGCTTACAGGGGGTCGTGGAGACCCAGTACTTC
TRBD2 few TRBJ2-2 TRBV28 CALGTSGTGELFF TGTGCTTTGGGGACTAGCGGGACCGGGGAGCTGTTTTTT
. . TRBJ1-5 TRBV7-9 CASSSGRISNQPQHF TGTGCCAGCAGCTCGGGACGTATTAGCAATCAGCCCCAGCATTTT
. . TRBJ2-2 TRBV9 CASSPHRPGLLNTGELFF TGTGCCAGCAGCCCCCACCGTCCGGGACTCCTAAACACCGGGGAGCTGTTTTTT
TRBD1 . TRBJ1-5 TRBV5-6 CASSLTGTSNQPQHF TGTGCCAGCAGCCTGACAGGGACTAGCAATCAGCCCCAGCATTTT
. few TRBJ1-5 TRBV19 CASSIMQGKNQPQHF TGTGCCAGTAGTATCATGCAGGGTAAGAATCAGCCCCAGCATTTT
. . TRBJ2-1 TRBV6-5 CASSYTPYNEQFF TGTGCCAGCAGTTACACGCCATACAATGAGCAGTTCTTC
. . TRBJ2-2 TRBV11-2 CASSLGRGRNTGELFF TGTGCCAGCAGCTTAGGGCGGGGGCGGAACACCGGGGAGCTGTTTTTT
. . TRBJ1-2 TRBV21-1 CASSEDSGCGYTF TGTGCCAGCAGCGAGGACTCTGGTTGTGGCTACACCTTC
. once TRBJ2-7 TRBV28 CASSRRDGTYEQYF TGTGCCAGCAGCCGCCGGGACGGAACCTACGAGCAGTACTTC